The entry that follows covers one T cell receptor beta chain sequence. The same CDR3 arises from other DNA sequences in this sample as well. This entry belongs to a study of blood T cell repertoires in COVID-19. Libraries were prepared by immunoSEQ multiplex PCR; TCRdb keeps only in-frame clonotypes and omits some of them. The sample has roughly 400,000 clones, 90% seen once. Participants had their cohort set by participant-reported clinical history. Germline CDR1 SGHTA, CDR2 FQGTGA. V gave up 3 bases and J gave up 1 base, with 6 bases separating them. The CDR3 is 13 residues long. The origin of this receptor is a young man who had recovered from COVID-19. The sample comprised PBMCs or T cells enriched from blood (not recorded which). V and J are TRBV7-3 and TRBJ1-1; D is unresolved. The CDR3 loop is CASSLRRNTEAFF. Here the CDR3 DNA reads TGTGCCAGCAGCTTGCGAAGGAACACTGAAGCTTTCTTT.